This entry is about one TCR beta chain. What it binds is not known. The sample originates from a study of T cell responses to AZD1222 COVID-19 vaccine. Overall study findings and caveats: Only five to seven AZD1222 recipients were seropositive at baseline.

TCRdb's copy holds only in-frame clones and misses some; the assay was immunoSEQ multiplex PCR. This table has some 120,000 clones, roughly 84% appearing once. Germline V gene lookup returns CDR1 LGHDT and CDR2 YNNKEL (reference sequence). This CDR3 has 18 residues. V lost 0 bases and J lost 3; bases outside the gene matches: 10. The TCR sequence derives from an adult who received the AZD1222 COVID-19 vaccine. Sequencing was performed on peripheral blood, taken 28 days after the second AZD1222 dose. V is TRBV3-1 (or the pseudogene TRBV3-2) and J is TRBJ1-1, with 10 positions matching TRBD1. The CDR3, as DNA: TGTGCCAGCAGCCAAGATCATTGGACAGGGGGGAGTTACACTGAAGCTTTCTTT. Translation: CASSQDHWTGGSYTEAFF.